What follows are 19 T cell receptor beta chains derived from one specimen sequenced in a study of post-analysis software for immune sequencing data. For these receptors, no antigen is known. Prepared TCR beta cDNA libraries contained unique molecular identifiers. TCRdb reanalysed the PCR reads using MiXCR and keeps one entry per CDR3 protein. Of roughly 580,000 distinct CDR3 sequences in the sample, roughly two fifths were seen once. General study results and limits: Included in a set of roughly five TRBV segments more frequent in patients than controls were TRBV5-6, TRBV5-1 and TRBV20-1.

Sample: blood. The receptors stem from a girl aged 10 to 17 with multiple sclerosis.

CDR3 DNA: TGTGCCAGCAGCCCTTTGGCCACAGATACGCAGTATTTT. This encodes CASSPLATDTQYF. The chain is built from TRBV7-3 and TRBJ2-3; D ambiguous. The CDR3 runs 13 residues. V lost 5 bases to trimming and J lost 2 bases, with 8 bases between them. In germline, CDR1 is SGHTA, CDR2 FQGTGA.

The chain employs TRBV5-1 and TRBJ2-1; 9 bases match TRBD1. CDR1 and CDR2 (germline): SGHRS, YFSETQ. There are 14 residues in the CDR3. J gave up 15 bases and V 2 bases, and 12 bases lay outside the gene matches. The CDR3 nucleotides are TGCGCCAGCAGCTTAGACCGGGACAGGGTCCATGGGTTCTTC. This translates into CASSLDRDRVHGFF.

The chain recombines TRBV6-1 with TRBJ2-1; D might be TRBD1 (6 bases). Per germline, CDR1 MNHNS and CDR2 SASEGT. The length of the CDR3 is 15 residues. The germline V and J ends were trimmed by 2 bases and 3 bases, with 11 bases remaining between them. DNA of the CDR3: TGTGCCAGCAGTGAATCGGCAGGGGACTACAATGAGCAGTTCTTC. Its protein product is CASSESAGDYNEQFF.

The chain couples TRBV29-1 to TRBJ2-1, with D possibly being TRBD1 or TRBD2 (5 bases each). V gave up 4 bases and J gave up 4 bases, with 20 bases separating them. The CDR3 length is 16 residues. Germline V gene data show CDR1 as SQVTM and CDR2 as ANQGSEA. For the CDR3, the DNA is TGCAGCGTTGGAGGTGGGGGTCCCGGAATTTACAATGAGCAGTTCTTC. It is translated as CSVGGGGPGIYNEQFF.

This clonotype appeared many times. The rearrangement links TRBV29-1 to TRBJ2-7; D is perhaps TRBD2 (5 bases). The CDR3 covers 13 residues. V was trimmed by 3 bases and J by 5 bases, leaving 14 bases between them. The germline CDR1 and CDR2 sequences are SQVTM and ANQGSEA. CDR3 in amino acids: CSVDGGGGHEQYF. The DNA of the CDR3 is TGCAGCGTTGACGGAGGAGGTGGACACGAGCAGTACTTC.

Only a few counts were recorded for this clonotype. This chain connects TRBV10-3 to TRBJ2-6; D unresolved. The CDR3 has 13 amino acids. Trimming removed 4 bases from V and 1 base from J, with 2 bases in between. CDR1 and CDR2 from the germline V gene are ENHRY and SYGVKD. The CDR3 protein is CAISGSGANVLTF. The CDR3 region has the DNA TGTGCCATCAGTGGTTCTGGGGCCAACGTCCTGACTTTC.

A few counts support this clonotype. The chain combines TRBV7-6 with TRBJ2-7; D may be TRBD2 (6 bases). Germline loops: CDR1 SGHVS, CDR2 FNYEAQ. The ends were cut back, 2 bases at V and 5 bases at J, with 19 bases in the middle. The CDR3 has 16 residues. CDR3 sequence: CASSLSFPGVGDEQYF. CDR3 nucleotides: TGTGCCAGCAGCTTAAGTTTTCCGGGAGTCGGGGACGAGCAGTACTTC.

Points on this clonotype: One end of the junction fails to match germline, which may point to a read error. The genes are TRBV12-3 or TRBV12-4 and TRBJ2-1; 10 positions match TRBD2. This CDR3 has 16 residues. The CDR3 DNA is TGTGCCAGCAGCGATTGGACTAGCGGAGCCTACAATGAGCGGTTCTTC. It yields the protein CASSDWTSGAYNERFF.

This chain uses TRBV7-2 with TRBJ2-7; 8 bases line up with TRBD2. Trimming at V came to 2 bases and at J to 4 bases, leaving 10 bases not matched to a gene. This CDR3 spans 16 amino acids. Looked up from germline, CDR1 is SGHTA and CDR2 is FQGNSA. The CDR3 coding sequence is TGTGCCAGCAGCTTATCGCGGGAGGCCCTTGGGTACGAGCAGTACTTC. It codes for CASSLSREALGYEQYF. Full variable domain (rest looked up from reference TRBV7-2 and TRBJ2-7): GAGVSQSPSNKVTEKGKDVELRCDPISGHTALYWYRQSLGQGLEFLIYFQGNSAPDKSGLPSDRFSAERTGGSVSTLTIQRTQQEDSAVYLCASSLSREALGYEQYFGPGTRLTVT.

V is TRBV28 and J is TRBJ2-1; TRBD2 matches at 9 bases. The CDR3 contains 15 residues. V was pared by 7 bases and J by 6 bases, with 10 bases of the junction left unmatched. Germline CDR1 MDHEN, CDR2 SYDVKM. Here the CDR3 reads CASKRAGGTGNEQFF. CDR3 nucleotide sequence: TGTGCCAGCAAAAGGGCGGGGGGGACGGGCAATGAGCAGTTCTTC.

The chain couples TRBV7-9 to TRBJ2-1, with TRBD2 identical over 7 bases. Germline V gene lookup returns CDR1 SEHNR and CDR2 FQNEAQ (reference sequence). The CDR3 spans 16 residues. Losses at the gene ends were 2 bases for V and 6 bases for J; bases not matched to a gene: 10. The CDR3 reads CASSLPRREWSNEQFF. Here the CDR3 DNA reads TGTGCCAGCAGCTTACCGAGGCGGGAGTGGTCCAATGAGCAGTTCTTC.

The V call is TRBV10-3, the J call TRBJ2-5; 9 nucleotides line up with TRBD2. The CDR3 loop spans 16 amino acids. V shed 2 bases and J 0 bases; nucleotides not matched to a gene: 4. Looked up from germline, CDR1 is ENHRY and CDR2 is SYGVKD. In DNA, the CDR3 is TGTGCCATCAGTGAGCCAGCTAGCGGGAACCAAGAGACCCAGTACTTC. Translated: CAISEPASGNQETQYF.

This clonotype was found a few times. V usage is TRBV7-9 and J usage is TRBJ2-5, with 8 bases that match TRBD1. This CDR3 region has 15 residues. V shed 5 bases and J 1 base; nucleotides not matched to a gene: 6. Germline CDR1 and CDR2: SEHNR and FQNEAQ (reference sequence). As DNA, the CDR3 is TGTGCCAGCAGCACAATAGACAGGGGCCAAGAGACCCAGTACTTC. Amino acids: CASSTIDRGQETQYF.

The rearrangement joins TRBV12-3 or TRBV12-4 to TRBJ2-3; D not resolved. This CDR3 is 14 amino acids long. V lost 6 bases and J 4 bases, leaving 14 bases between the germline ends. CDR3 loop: CASSPLPGADTQYF. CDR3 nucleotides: TGTGCCAGCAGCCCCTTGCCAGGTGCAGATACGCAGTATTTT.

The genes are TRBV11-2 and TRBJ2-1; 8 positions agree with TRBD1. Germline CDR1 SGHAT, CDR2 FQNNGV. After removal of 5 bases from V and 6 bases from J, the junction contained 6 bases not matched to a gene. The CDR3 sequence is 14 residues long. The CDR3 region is CASSIQGATNEQFF. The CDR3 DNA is TGTGCCAGCAGCATCCAGGGGGCAACCAATGAGCAGTTCTTC.

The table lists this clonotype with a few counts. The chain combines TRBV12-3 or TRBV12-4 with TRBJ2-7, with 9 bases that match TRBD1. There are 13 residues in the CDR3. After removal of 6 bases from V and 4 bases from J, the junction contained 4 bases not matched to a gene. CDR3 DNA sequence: TGTGCCAGCAGAACAGGGGGCAGTTACGAGCAGTACTTC. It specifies CASRTGGSYEQYF.

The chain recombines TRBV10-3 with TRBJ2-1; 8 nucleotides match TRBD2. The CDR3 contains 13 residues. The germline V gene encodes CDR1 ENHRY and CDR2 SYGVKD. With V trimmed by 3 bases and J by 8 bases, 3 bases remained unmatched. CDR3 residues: CAISEGTSDEQFF. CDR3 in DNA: TGTGCCATCAGTGAAGGGACTAGTGATGAGCAGTTCTTC.

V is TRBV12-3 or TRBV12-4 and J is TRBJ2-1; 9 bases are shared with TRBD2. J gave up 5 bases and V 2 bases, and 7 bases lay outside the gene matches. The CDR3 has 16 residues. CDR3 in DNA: TGTGCCAGCAGTTTATTGTTGACTAGCGGTAACAATGAGCAGTTCTTC. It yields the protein CASSLLLTSGNNEQFF.

CDR3 DNA: TGTGCCAGCAGCCAAGATCGAGTAGTTCGGATAGGCTACAATGAGCAGTTCTTC. Amino acids: CASSQDRVVRIGYNEQFF. The chain couples TRBV3-1 to TRBJ2-1; D ambiguous. The ends were cut back, 0 bases at V and 3 bases at J, with 18 bases in the middle. The V gene's germline CDR1 is LGHDT and CDR2 YNNKEL (reference sequence). The CDR3 has 18 amino acids.